This TCR beta chain came from a study of blood T cell repertoires in COVID-19. About the research overall: Specimens from acute and convalescent COVID-19 originated in the United States, Italy and Spain. In each case, the material was cDNA or gDNA derived from T cells, B-cell-depleted T cells, or PBMCs.

In the original workflow: The authors estimated nucleated cell counts from reference gene primer amplification. Here immunoSEQ multiplex PCR was the method, and the copy in TCRdb shows in-frame clones only, minus some. V, J and clone size derive from that table, while D and trimming were established from the DNA sequence. In the table there are 56,000 or so clones, almost 90% of which are singletons. Per germline, CDR1 SGDLS and CDR2 YYNGEE. V lost 7 bases to trimming and J lost 5 bases; unmatched junction nucleotides: 16. There are 17 residues in the CDR3. The TCR was taken from an elderly woman with active COVID-19. The sample comprised peripheral blood. The rearrangement links TRBV9 to TRBJ2-5; 11 nucleotides align to TRBD2. This chain's CDR3 is CASCAPGSGGAGETQYF. The CDR3 DNA follows: TGTGCCAGCTGCGCACCGGGTAGCGGGGGGGCGGGGGAGACCCAGTACTTC.